These T cell receptor beta chains were read from a single sample in a study of regulatory T cells in long-lasting Graves disease. TCRdb reprocessed the multiplex PCR reads via MiXCR and lists one record per CDR3 protein. The sample has under 700,000 distinct CDR3 sequences; more than 15% are singletons. These data were also filed under a second study, of T cells in Graves' hyperthyroidism and ophthalmopathy.

The sample was peripheral blood mononuclear cells (PBMCs), taken at new diagnosis, from a patient treated with antithyroid drugs. These receptors were collected from a woman aged 35-60 years with Graves disease. CDR3s include the opening cysteine and the closing phenylalanine or tryptophan. Each record gives: V gene, clone size, D gene, J gene, CDR3 protein, CDR3 DNA. D genes are given only for firm matches. Size is omitted from some rows. Given values are once, few, many or a class for expanded clones.

>TRBV5-8|once|-|TRBJ2-1
CASPLHGDEQFF
TGTGCCAGCCCTCTCCACGGGGATGAGCAGTTCTTC
>TRBV30|few|-|TRBJ2-2
CAWTYGVTGELFF
TGTGCCTGGACCTACGGGGTCACCGGGGAGCTGTTTTTT
>TRBV20-1|-|-|TRBJ1-2
CSARPLFRDGYTF
TGCAGTGCTAGGCCTTTATTCAGGGATGGCTACACCTTC
>TRBV11-1|many|-|TRBJ1-4
CASSRTGTATNEKLFF
TGTGCCAGCAGCCGGACCGGGACGGCAACTAATGAAAAACTGTTTTTT
>TRBV6-1|many|-|TRBJ1-5
CASSDDAFRVNQPQHF
TGTGCCAGCAGTGACGACGCCTTCAGGGTGAATCAGCCCCAGCATTTT
>TRBV10-1|many|-|TRBJ1-1
CASSDNRGPTEAFF
TGCGCCAGCAGTGATAATCGGGGGCCCACTGAAGCTTTCTTT
>TRBV7-3|many|-|TRBJ2-5
CASSSSGGGETQYF
TGTGCCAGCAGCTCCTCGGGTGGCGGGGAGACCCAGTACTTC
>TRBV18|many|TRBD1|TRBJ1-6
CASSLTGQGDSPLHF
TGTGCCAGCTCACTAACAGGACAGGGGGATTCACCCCTCCACTTT
>TRBV20-1|many|-|TRBJ1-1
CSARGPLVEDTEAFF
TGCAGTGCTAGAGGACCGCTGGTGGAGGACACTGAAGCTTTCTTT
>TRBV24-1|many|TRBD2|TRBJ2-5
CATSDSLAGGTQYF
TGTGCCACCAGTGATTCCCTAGCGGGGGGCACCCAGTACTTC
>TRBV3-1|-|-|TRBJ2-2
CASSPDGRGGELFF
TGTGCCAGCAGCCCAGACGGGAGAGGCGGGGAGCTGTTTTTT
>TRBV4-1|-|TRBD1|TRBJ1-4
CASSPAERDRDEKLFF
TGCGCCAGCAGCCCCGCCGAAAGAGACAGGGATGAAAAACTGTTTTTT